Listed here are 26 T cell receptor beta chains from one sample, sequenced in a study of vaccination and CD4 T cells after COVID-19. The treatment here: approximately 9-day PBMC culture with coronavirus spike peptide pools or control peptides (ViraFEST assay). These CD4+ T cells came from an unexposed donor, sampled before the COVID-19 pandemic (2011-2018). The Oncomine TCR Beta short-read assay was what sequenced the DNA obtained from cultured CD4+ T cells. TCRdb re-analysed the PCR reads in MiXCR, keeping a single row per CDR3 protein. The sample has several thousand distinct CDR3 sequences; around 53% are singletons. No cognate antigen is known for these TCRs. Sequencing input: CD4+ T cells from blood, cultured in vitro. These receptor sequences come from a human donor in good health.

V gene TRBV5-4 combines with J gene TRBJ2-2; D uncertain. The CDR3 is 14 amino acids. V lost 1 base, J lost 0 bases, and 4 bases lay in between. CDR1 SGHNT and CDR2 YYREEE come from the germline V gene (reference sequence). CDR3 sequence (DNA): TGTGCCAGCAGCTTGCCAGCGAACACCGGGGAGCTGTTTTTT. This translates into CASSLPANTGELFF. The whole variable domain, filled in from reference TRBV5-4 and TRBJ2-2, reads ETGVTQSPTHLIKTRGQQVTLRCSSQSGHNTVSWYQQALGQGPQFIFQYYREEENGRGNFPPRFSGLQFPNYSSELNVNALELDDSALYLCASSLPANTGELFFGEGSRLTVL.

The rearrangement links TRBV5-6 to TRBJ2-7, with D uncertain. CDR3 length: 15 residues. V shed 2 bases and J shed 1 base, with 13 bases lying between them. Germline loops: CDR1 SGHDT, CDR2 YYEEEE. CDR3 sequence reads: CASSFGPLQSYEQYF. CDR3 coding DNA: TGTGCCAGCAGCTTTGGACCGCTACAATCCTACGAGCAGTACTTC.

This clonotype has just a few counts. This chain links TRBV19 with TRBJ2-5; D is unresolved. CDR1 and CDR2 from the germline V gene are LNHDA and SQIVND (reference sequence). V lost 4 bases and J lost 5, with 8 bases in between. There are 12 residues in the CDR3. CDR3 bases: TGTGCCAGTAGTACCACCTGGGAGACCCAGTACTTC. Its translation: CASSTTWETQYF.

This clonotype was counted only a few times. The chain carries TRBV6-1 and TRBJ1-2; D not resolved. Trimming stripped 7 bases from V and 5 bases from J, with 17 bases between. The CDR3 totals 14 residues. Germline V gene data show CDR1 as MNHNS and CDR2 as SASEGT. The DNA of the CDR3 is TGTGCCAGCAAACTGGCGGTGGAGCGGTATGGCTACACCTTC. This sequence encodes CASKLAVERYGYTF.

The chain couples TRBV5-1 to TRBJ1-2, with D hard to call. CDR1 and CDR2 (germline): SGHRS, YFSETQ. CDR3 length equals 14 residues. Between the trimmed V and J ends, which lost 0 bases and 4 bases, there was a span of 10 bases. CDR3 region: CASSLEGSGYGYTF. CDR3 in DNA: TGCGCCAGCAGCTTGGAGGGATCGGGCTATGGCTACACCTTC. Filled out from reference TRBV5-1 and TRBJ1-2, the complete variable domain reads KAGVTQTPRYLIKTRGQQVTLSCSPISGHRSVSWYQQTPGQGLQFLFEYFSETQRNKGNFPGRFSGRQFSNSRSEMNVSTLELGDSALYLCASSLEGSGYGYTFGSGTRLTVV.

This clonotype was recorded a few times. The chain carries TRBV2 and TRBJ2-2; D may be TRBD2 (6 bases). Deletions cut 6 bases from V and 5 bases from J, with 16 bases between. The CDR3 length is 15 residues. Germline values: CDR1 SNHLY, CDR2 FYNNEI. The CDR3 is CASRGGSPLTGELFF. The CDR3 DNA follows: TGTGCCAGCAGGGGAGGCAGCCCACTGACCGGGGAGCTGTTTTTT.

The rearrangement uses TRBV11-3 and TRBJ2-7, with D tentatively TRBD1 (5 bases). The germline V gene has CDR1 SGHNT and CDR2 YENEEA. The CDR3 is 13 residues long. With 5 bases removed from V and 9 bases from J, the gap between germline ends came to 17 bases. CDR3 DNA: TGTGCCAGCAGCCCCAGGGCGTCGGCGGCGCAGTACTTC. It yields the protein CASSPRASAAQYF.

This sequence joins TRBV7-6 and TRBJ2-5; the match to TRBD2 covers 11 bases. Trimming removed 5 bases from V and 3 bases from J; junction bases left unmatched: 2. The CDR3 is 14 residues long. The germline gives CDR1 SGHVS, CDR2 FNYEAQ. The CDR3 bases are TGTGCCAGCAGCGTACTAGCGGGGGAAGAGACCCAGTACTTC. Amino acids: CASSVLAGEETQYF. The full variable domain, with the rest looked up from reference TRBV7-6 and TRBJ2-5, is GAGVSQSPRYKVTKRGQDVALRCDPISGHVSLYWYRQALGQGPEFLTYFNYEAQQDKSGLPNDRFSAERPEGSISTLTIQRTEQRDSAMYRCASSVLAGEETQYFGPGTRLLVL.

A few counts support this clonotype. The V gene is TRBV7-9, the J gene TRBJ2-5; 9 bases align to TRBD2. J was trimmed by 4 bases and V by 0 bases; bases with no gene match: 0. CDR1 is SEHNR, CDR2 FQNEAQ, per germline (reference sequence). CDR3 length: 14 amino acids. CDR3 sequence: CASSLASGRETQYF. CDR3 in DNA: TGTGCCAGCAGCTTAGCTAGCGGGAGAGAGACCCAGTACTTC.

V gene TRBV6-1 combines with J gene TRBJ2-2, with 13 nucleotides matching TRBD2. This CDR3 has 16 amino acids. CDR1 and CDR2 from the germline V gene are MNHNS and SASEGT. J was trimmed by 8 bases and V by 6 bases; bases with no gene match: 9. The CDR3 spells CASSAGLAGVTGELFF. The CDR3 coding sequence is TGTGCCAGCAGCGCCGGACTAGCGGGGGTTACAGGGGAGCTGTTTTTT.

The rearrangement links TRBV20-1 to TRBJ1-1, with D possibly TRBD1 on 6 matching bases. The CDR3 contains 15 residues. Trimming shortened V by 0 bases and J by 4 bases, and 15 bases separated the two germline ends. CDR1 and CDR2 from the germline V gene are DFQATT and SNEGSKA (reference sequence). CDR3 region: CSAREPGASGTEAFF. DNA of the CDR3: TGCAGTGCTAGAGAACCAGGGGCCTCGGGCACTGAAGCTTTCTTT.

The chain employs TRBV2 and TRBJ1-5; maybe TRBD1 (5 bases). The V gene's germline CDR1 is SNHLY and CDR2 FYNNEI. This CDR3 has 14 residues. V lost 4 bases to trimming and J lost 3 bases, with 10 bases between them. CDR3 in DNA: TGTGCCAGCAGTGGCGGGGCAATCAATCAGCCCCAGCATTTT. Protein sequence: CASSGGAINQPQHF. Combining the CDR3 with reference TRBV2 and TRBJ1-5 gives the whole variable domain EPEVTQTPSHQVTQMGQEVILRCVPISNHLYFYWYRQILGQKVEFLVSFYNNEISEKSEIFDDQFSVERPDGSNFTLKIRSTKLEDSAMYFCASSGGAINQPQHFGDGTRLSIL.

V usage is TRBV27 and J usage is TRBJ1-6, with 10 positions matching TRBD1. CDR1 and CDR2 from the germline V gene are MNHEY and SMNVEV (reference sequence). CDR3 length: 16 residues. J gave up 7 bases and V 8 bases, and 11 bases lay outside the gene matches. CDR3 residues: CASSYSRGQGNSPLHF. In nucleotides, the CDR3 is TGTGCCAGCTCTTACTCCCGGGGACAGGGGAATTCACCCCTCCACTTT.

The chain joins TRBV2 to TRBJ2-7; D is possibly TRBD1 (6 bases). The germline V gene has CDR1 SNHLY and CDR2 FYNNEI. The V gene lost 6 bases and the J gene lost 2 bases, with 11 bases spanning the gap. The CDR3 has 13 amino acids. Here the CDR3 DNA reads TGTGCCAGCAGGGAGCGACAGGCCTACGAGCAGTACTTC. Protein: CASRERQAYEQYF.

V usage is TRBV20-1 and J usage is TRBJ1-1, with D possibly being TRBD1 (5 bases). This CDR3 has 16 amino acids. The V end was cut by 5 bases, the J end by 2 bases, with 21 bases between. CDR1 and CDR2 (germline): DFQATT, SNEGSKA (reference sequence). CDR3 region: CSAAWSFRRGNTEAFF. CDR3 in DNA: TGCAGTGCTGCATGGAGTTTCCGGAGGGGAAACACTGAAGCTTTCTTT.

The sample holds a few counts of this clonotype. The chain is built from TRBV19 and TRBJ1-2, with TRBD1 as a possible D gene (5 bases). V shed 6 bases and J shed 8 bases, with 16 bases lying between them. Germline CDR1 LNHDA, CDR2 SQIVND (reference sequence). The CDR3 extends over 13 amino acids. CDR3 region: CASRTTATFGYTF. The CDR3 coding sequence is TGTGCCAGTAGGACGACAGCTACGTTCGGCTACACCTTC.

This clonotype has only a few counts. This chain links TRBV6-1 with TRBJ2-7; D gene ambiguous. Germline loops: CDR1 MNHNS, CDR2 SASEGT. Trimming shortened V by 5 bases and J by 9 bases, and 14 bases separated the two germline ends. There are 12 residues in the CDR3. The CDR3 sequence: CASSHDSTGQYF. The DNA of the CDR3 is TGTGCCAGCAGTCACGACTCGACTGGGCAGTACTTC.

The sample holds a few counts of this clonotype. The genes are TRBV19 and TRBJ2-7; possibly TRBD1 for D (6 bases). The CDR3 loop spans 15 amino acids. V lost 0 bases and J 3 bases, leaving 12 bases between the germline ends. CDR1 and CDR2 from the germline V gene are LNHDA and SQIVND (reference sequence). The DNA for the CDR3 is TGTGCCAGTAGTATAGACAGGGGTCATCGCTACGAGCAGTACTTC. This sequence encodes CASSIDRGHRYEQYF.

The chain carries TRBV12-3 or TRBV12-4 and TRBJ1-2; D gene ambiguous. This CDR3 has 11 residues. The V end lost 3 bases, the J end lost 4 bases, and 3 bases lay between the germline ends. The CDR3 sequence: CASSFGYGYTF. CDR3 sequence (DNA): TGTGCCAGCAGTTTTGGCTATGGCTACACCTTC.

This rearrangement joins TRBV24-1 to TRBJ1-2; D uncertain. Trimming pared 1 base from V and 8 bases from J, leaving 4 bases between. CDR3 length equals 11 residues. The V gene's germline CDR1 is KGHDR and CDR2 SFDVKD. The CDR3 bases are TGTGCCACCAGTGATTTTACCGGCTACACCTTC. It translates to CATSDFTGYTF.

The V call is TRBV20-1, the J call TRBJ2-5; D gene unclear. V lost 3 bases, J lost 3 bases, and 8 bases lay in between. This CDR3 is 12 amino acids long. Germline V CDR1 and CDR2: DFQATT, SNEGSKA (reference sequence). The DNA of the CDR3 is TGCAGTGCTAGCTGGGCAGAAGAGACCCAGTACTTC. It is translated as CSASWAEETQYF.

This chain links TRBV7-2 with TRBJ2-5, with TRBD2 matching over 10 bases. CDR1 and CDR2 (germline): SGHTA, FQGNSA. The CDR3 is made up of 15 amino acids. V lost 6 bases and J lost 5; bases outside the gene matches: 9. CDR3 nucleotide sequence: TGTGCCAGCAGTGTAGCGGGGGGAGGCGGGGAGACCCAGTACTTC. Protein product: CASSVAGGGGETQYF.

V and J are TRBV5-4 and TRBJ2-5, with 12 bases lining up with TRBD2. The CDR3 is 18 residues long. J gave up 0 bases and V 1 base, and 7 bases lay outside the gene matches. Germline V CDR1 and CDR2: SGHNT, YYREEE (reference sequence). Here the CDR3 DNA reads TGTGCCAGCAGCTTGAGGACTAGCGGGACCTGGTACCAAGAGACCCAGTACTTC. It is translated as CASSLRTSGTWYQETQYF.

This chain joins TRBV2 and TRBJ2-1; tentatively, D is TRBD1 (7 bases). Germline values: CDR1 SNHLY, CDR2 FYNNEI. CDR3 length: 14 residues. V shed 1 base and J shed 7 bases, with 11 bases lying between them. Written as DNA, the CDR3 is TGTGCCAGCAGTGAAGACGCAGGGGGGAATGAGCAGTTCTTC. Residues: CASSEDAGGNEQFF.

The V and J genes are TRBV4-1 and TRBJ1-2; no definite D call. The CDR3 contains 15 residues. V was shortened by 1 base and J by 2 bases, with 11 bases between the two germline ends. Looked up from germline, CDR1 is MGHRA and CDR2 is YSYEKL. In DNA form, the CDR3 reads TGCGCCAGCAGCCAAGGTCTGGGCCGCAACTATGGCTACACCTTC. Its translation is CASSQGLGRNYGYTF.

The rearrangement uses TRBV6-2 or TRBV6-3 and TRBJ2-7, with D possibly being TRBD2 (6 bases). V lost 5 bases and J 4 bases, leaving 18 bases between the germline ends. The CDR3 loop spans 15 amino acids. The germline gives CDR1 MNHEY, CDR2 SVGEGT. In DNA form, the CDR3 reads TGTGCCAGCAGTATTGGGCTAGCGCGAGGGTACGAGCAGTACTTC. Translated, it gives CASSIGLARGYEQYF.